This T cell receptor beta chain was found in a study of blood T cells in healthy people across ages. Overall study findings and caveats: Age advanced and TCR beta diversity per million T cells fell, roughly linearly.

With regard to this clonotype: The antigen remains undetermined.

Through a sample-barcoded 5' primer and a J-beta primer mix, a second PCR was run for 7 to 11 cycles. Every cDNA molecule carried a tag from a template-switch adaptor bearing 12 random nucleotides. TCRdb re-analysed the 5' RACE reads in MiXCR, keeping a single row per CDR3 protein. The table includes approximately 770,000 distinct CDR3 sequences, 58% detected once. V was cut by 6 bases and J by 0 bases, with 13 bases left in between. The CDR3 spans 15 residues. The germline V gene encodes CDR1 SGHRS and CDR2 YFSETQ. The receptor comes from a man between 25 and 39 years old in good health. V and J are TRBV5-1 and TRBJ2-1; no firm D call. Sequencing input: blood. As DNA, the CDR3 is TGCGCCAGCACCCGTATGATGAGCTCCTACAATGAGCAGTTCTTC. It specifies CASTRMMSSYNEQFF.